This T cell receptor beta chain was retrieved from a study of T cells after yellow fever vaccination. Study conclusions and caveats: Booster samples showed a return of most primary-vaccination clones (about 96% CD4, approximately 85% CD8).

Turning to this clonotype: No antigen is known for it.

One entry per CDR3 protein, called by TCRdb with MiXCR from the 5' RACE reads. The table records 120,000 or so distinct CDR3 sequences, nearly 15% of them present only once. Germline CDR1 reads SGDLS; CDR2 reads YYNGEE. The CDR3 totals 14 residues. V lost 0 bases and J 4 bases, leaving 10 bases between the germline ends. The input for sequencing was CD8+ T cells sorted from PBMCs, taken 5 days after the yellow fever booster vaccination. The gene calls are TRBV9 and TRBJ1-1; the D gene is possibly TRBD1 (5 bases). This TCR was recovered from a man aged 18 to 30 who received the YFV17D yellow fever vaccine. CDR3 DNA: TGTGCCAGCAGCGTAGGGGAGGGGCTCACTGAAGCTTTCTTT. Encoded protein: CASSVGEGLTEAFF.